A selection of T cell receptor beta chains follows, all from one sample in a study of T cells in Graves' hyperthyroidism and ophthalmopathy. MiXCR, applied by TCRdb to the multiplex PCR reads, yields one record per CDR3 protein. The table shows roughly 510,000 distinct CDR3 sequences, with around 43% occurring only once. The sequenced sample was peripheral blood or thyroid tissue (not recorded which). Receptors were obtained from an adult woman with Graves' disease, either hyperthyroidism or ophthalmopathy (not recorded which). The CDR3 runs from the conserved cysteine through the conserved F or W. The D gene is left open where the match is weak. Some rows have no size entry. The others give once, few or many, or a class for an expanded clone.

TRBJ1-6	NA	TRBV2	TRBD1	TGCGCCAGCAGCCAAGGAGTAGGGGGCGATTCACCCCTCCACTTT	CASSQGVGGDSPLHF
TRBJ1-6	NA	TRBV7-6	NA	TGTGCCAGCAGCTTAGTTCGGGCGGAGAATTCACCCCTCCACTTT	CASSLVRAENSPLHF
TRBJ2-7	NA	TRBV25-1	NA	TGTGCCAGCAGTGAGGACCGGAATCACTACGAGCAGTACTTC	CASSEDRNHYEQYF
TRBJ2-2	many	TRBV20-1	NA	TGCAGTGCTAGAGATTTTAAGGCGAACACCGGGGAGCTGTTTTTT	CSARDFKANTGELFF
TRBJ2-5	NA	TRBV14	NA	TGTGCCAGCAGCATCGGACTGGCGAGGGAGACCCAGTACTTC	CASSIGLARETQYF
TRBJ1-3	few	TRBV12-3/TRBV12-4	NA	TGTGCCAGCAGCCTTTTGAACACCATATATTTT	CASSLLNTIYF
TRBJ2-7	NA	TRBV20-1	TRBD2	TGCAGTGCTAGAGAACTAGCGGGGAATAACTACGAGCAGTACTTC	CSARELAGNNYEQYF
TRBJ1-5	NA	TRBV20-1	NA	TGCAGTGCTAACAGGGACCCAAATCAGCCCCAGCATTTT	CSANRDPNQPQHF
TRBJ1-5	NA	TRBV6-5	NA	TGTGCCACCTGGAGTCCCCAGCATTTT	CATWSPQHF
TRBJ1-1	many	TRBV7-8	NA	TGTGCCAGCAGCTTAGAGCGGAACACTGAAGCTTTCTTT	CASSLERNTEAFF
TRBJ1-1	NA	TRBV7-9	NA	TGTGCCGCCACCCGAGACCTCCTTCCTGAAGCTTTCTTT	CAATRDLLPEAFF
TRBJ2-5	few	TRBV7-2	NA	TGTGCCAGCAGCTTAAGGGCAGGTGGTTCGCCCCAGTACTTC	CASSLRAGGSPQYF
TRBJ2-7	NA	TRBV7-9	NA	TGTGCCAGCAGCTCCCTGACAGTCTACGAGCAGTACTTC	CASSSLTVYEQYF
TRBJ2-7	few	TRBV28	TRBD1	TGTGCCAGCACCTCAGGGACAGGGTCCTACGAGCAGTACTTC	CASTSGTGSYEQYF
TRBJ2-7	NA	TRBV7-9	NA	TGTGCCAGCAGCTGGGATGAGCAGTACTTC	CASSWDEQYF
TRBJ1-4	NA	TRBV7-3	NA	TGTGCCAGCAGCAAAACAGGGAGTCATAATGAAAAACTGTTTTTT	CASSKTGSHNEKLFF
TRBJ1-1	NA	TRBV9	NA	TGTGCCAGCAGCGTAGGACCAGCCGGGCCGAACACTGAAGCTTTCTTT	CASSVGPAGPNTEAFF
TRBJ1-4	many	TRBV29-1	NA	TGCAGCGTTGAAGGGGGAACTAATGAAAAACTGTTTTTT	CSVEGGTNEKLFF
TRBJ1-5	few	TRBV2	NA	TGTGCCAGCAATATGGAGCAGGGTTATGAGACCCAGCATTTT	CASNMEQGYETQHF
TRBJ2-5	many	TRBV12-3/TRBV12-4	NA	TGTGCCAGCAGTTTAAAGCGAGGGGCCCAGTACTTC	CASSLKRGAQYF
TRBJ1-2	NA	TRBV10-3	TRBD1	TGTGCCATCAGTGGGACAGGGACGGGCTATGGCTACACCTTC	CAISGTGTGYGYTF
TRBJ1-3	NA	TRBV7-2	TRBD1	TGTGCCAGCAGCTTGGGGGGACAGTGGTCGATGGCTGGAAACACCATATATTTT	CASSLGGQWSMAGNTIYF
TRBJ2-7	NA	TRBV28	NA	TGTGCCAGCAGCCACGAACTCTACGAGCAGTACTTC	CASSHELYEQYF
TRBJ2-5	NA	TRBV15	TRBD1	TGTGCCGCCAGCAGAGGACAGGGGGCGCAGTGGGAGACCCAGTACTTC	CAASRGQGAQWETQYF
TRBJ2-6	NA	TRBV6-5	NA	TGTGCCATCAGTTACCGATTCTCTGGGTCCAACGTCCTGACTTTC	CAISYRFSGSNVLTF
TRBJ1-2	NA	TRBV20-1	NA	TGCAGTGCTAGAGGGACAGAAGGCTACACCTTC	CSARGTEGYTF
TRBJ2-7	NA	TRBV2	TRBD1	TGTGCCAGCAGCCGGACCGGGACAGGGACCTACGAGCGGTACTTC	CASSRTGTGTYERYF
TRBJ1-5	NA	TRBV6-1	NA	TGTGCCAGCCGAGGGGGGGGTAGCAATCAGCCCCAGCATTTT	CASRGGGSNQPQHF
TRBJ1-4	NA	TRBV11-1	NA	TGTGCCAGCAGCTACAGCGCCGGGACCCCCCTTTTT	CASSYSAGTPLF
TRBJ1-4	many	TRBV20-1	TRBD1	TGCAGTGCCGTGACAGGGGTGAATGAAAAACTGTTTTTT	CSAVTGVNEKLFF
TRBJ2-5	many	TRBV20-1	TRBD1	TGCAGTGCTAGAGATCCGGGACAGGGGGCGGGGGAGACCCAGTACTTC	CSARDPGQGAGETQYF
TRBJ1-3	many	TRBV5-1	NA	TGCGCCAGCAGCTTCAGCTCTGGAAACACCATATATTTT	CASSFSSGNTIYF
TRBJ1-5	many	TRBV10-3	NA	TGTGCCATCAGTGACGCTGGGGGTGGGCAGCCCCAGCATTTT	CAISDAGGGQPQHF
TRBJ1-5	once	TRBV7-2	NA	TGTGCCAGCAGCTCCTATGCCGGGGGAGCTCAGCCCCAGCATTTT	CASSSYAGGAQPQHF